This TCR beta chain was captured in a study of cytomegalovirus exposure and HLA in healthy donors. Study overall: The same platform used for the 500 to 850 first-cohort repertoires was also used for the approximately 120 validation repertoires, as a later analysis reported.

Sequencing used immunoSEQ multiplex PCR; TCRdb keeps in-frame clones, though not all of them. The sample records approximately 100,000 clones, approximately 93% being singletons. Separation from the roughly 670-subject first cohort characterized the approximately 120-subject validation cohort, to which the donors belonged. Of note for this clone: The antigen is undetermined.

The germline V gene encodes CDR1 MGHRA and CDR2 YSYEKL. The germline V and J ends were trimmed by 1 base and 1 base, with 13 bases remaining between them. CDR3 length equals 17 residues. Study-level results: The majority of TCR sequences were rare, yet some public TCRs appeared in many donors. Cytomegalovirus association was listed for roughly 160 TCR beta chains.

This receptor was identified in a woman aged 25 to 39 in good health and CMV-seropositive. The gene calls are TRBV4-1 and TRBJ2-2, with D unresolved. Sequenced material: PBMCs. The CDR3 reads CASSQVWRAGNTGELFF. The CDR3 nucleotides read TGCGCCAGCAGCCAAGTCTGGCGAGCAGGGAACACCGGGGAGCTGTTTTTT.